This T cell receptor beta chain was identified in a study of blood T cells in healthy people across ages. Deletions cut 0 bases from V and 10 bases from J, with 9 bases between. Germline lookup yields CDR1 SGHDN and CDR2 FVKESK. The CDR3 covers 13 residues. A J-beta primer mix and a sample-barcoded 5' primer were used in a second PCR of about 7 to 12 cycles. TCRdb re-derived calls from the 5' RACE reads in MiXCR, one entry per CDR3 protein. Counted here are around 800,000 distinct CDR3 sequences, about 26% occurring once; the ten biggest clones make up around 3%. Whole-study findings and limits: Age brought a roughly linear fall in TCR beta diversity measured per million T cells.

This clonotype was recorded a few times. Its target is not known. The same sample was also used in a study of T cells of mothers and their children. That source adds: cDNA was synthesized from all extracted RNA at about 1.4 ug per reaction. There was no detection of any persistent microchimeric T cell clones.

This clonotype was obtained from a boy between 10 and 17 years old in good health. V and J are TRBV14 and TRBJ1-4; no reliable D call. The sample was blood. The CDR3 spells CASSQEGLGKLFF. CDR3 DNA sequence: TGTGCCAGCAGCCAAGAAGGCCTGGGAAAACTGTTTTTT.